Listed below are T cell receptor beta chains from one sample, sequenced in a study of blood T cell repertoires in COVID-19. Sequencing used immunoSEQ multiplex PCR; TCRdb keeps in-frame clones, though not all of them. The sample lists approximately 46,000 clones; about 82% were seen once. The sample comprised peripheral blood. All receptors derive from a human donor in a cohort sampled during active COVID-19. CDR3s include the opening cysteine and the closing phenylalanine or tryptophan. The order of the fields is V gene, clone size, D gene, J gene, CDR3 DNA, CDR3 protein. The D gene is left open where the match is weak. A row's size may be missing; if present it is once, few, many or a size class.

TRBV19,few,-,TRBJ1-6,TGTGCCAGTAGTATAGTGGAGGATTCACCCCTCCACTTT,CASSIVEDSPLHF
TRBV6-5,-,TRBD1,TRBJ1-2,TGTGCCAGCAGTTTCACAGGGGCCCGGAACTATGGCTACACCTTC,CASSFTGARNYGYTF
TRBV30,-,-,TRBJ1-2,TGTGCCTGGAGTCCAAGGGGCGATGGCTACACCTTC,CAWSPRGDGYTF
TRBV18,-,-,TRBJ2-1,TGTGCCAGCTCACCGGGAGAGGAGCAGTTCTTC,CASSPGEEQFF
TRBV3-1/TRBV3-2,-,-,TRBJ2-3,TGTGCCAGCAGCCCTCAAAGCGGGTCTGAGAGAACAGATACGCAGTATTTT,CASSPQSGSERTDTQYF
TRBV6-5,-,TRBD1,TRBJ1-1,TGTGCCAGCCTAACTACTAGGGGGCGCGGCACTGAAGCTTTCTTT,CASLTTRGRGTEAFF
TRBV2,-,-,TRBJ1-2,TGTGCCAGCAGTACTCTATCGGTGAACTATGGCTACACCTTC,CASSTLSVNYGYTF
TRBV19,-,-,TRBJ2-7,TGTGCCAGTAGTATTGGCCCCTACGAGCAGTACTTC,CASSIGPYEQYF
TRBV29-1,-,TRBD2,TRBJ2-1,TGCAGCGGGTCCACTAGCGGGGTACACAATGAGCAGTTCTTC,CSGSTSGVHNEQFF
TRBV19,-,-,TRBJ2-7,TGTGCCAGTAGAAACACAGGGACCCCTACCTACGAGCAGTACTTC,CASRNTGTPTYEQYF
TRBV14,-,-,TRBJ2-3,TGTGCCAGCAGCCAACTACGGATGTCAGGGGATACGCAGTATTTT,CASSQLRMSGDTQYF
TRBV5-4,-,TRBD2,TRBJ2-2,TGTGCCAGCAGGTCAGGAGGACTAGCGGGAGACACCGGGGAGCTGTTTTTT,CASRSGGLAGDTGELFF
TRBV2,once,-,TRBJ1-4,TGTGCCAGCAGCCCAAGCTGGGGGGGAGGTGAAAAACTGTTTTTT,CASSPSWGGGEKLFF
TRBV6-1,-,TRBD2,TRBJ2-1,TGTGCCAGCAGTGCCCACCTGGGGACTAGCTCCTACAATGAGCAGTTCTTC,CASSAHLGTSSYNEQFF
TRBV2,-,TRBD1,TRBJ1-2,TGTGCCAGCAACGGACAGGGGAGCGACTATGGCTACACCTTC,CASNGQGSDYGYTF
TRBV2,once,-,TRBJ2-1,TGTGCCAGCAGGCCAGGACTGGACAATGAGCAGTTCTTC,CASRPGLDNEQFF
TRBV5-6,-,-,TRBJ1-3,TGTGCCAGCAGCTTATCCCTTCGGGGTTCTGGAAACACCATATATTTT,CASSLSLRGSGNTIYF
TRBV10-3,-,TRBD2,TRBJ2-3,TGTGCCATCACCGCCGGACTAGCGGGGGGGACCACAGATACGCAGTATTTT,CAITAGLAGGTTDTQYF
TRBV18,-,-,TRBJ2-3,TGTGCCAGCTCACCACTCGGGGTTCGGTATTTT,CASSPLGVRYF
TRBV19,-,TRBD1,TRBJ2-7,TGTGCCAGTAGTAATGGACAGGAAACCCCCTACGAGCAGTACTTC,CASSNGQETPYEQYF
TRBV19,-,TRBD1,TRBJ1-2,TGTGCCAGTACCCGGACAGGGGCCTATGGCTACACCTTC,CASTRTGAYGYTF
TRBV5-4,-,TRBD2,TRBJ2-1,TGTGCCAGCAGCCCGCAGACTAGCGGGGATTACAATGAGCAGTTCTTC,CASSPQTSGDYNEQFF
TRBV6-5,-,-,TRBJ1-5,TGTGCCAGCAGTCAGGGATGGAATCAGCCCCAGCATTTT,CASSQGWNQPQHF
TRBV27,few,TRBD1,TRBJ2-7,TGTGCCAGCAGTTTTCACTCTCCGGGACAGGGTTCCTACGAGCAGTACTTC,CASSFHSPGQGSYEQYF
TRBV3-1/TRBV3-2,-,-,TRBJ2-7,TGTGCCAGCAGCCAAGGTGGGCCTTCCTACGAGCAGTACTTC,CASSQGGPSYEQYF
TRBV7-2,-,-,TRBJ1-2,TGTGCCAGCAGCTCGCAAGGCGGAGGCTGGGGTGGCTACACCTTC,CASSSQGGGWGGYTF
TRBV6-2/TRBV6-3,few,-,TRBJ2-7,TGTGCCAGCAGCCGTTTTAGCTCCTACGAGCAGTACTTC,CASSRFSSYEQYF
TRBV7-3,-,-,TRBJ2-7,TGTGCCAGCAGGGGCCCAGGGGTATTAATCCCAGAGTCCGGATACGAGCAGTACTTC,CASRGPGVLIPESGYEQYF
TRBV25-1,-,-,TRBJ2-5,TGTGCCAGCAGCGTTACAGGGCATCCCACCCAAGAGACCCAGTACTTC,CASSVTGHPTQETQYF
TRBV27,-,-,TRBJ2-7,TGTGCCAGCAGTTTATCGAGGGGACTGGGGACCTACGAGCAGTACTTC,CASSLSRGLGTYEQYF
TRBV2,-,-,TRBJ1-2,TGTGCCAGCAGTGGGCAGGGTTTAGTTTATGGCTACACCTTC,CASSGQGLVYGYTF
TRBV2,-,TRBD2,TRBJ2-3,TGTGCCAGCTCACCCCTGGGGCTAGCGGGAGGGGGCACAGATACGCAGTATTTT,CASSPLGLAGGGTDTQYF
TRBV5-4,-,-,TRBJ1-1,TGTGCCAGCAGCTTGGGGGGGAGGGACACTGAAGCTTTCTTT,CASSLGGRDTEAFF
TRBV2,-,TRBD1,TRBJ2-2,TGTGCCAGCAGACCCCAGGGACAGGGTCCCACCGGGGAGCTGTTTTTT,CASRPQGQGPTGELFF
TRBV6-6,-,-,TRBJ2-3,TGTGCCAGCAGACCGTATGCAGGGGCAGATACGCAGTATTTT,CASRPYAGADTQYF
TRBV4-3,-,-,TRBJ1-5,TGCGCCAGCAGCCAACGGGAAAATCAGCCCCAGCATTTT,CASSQRENQPQHF
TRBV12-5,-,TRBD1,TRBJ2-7,TGTGCTAGTGGTAAACCGGGACAGGGGACCCACGAGCAGTACTTC,CASGKPGQGTHEQYF
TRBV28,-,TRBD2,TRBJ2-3,TGTGCCAGCAGTTTAGTTAGCGGGAACACAGATACGCAGTATTTT,CASSLVSGNTDTQYF
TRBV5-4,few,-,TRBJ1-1,TGTGCCAGCAGCTTGGGGCAAGCAGGGGACACTGAAGCTTTCTTT,CASSLGQAGDTEAFF
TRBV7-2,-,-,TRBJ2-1,TGTGCCAGCAGCCCTCCTTGGGCCCCCACCTACAATGAGCAGTTCTTC,CASSPPWAPTYNEQFF
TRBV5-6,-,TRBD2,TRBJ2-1,TGTGCCAGCAGGAAGCGGGACGGGTATGAGCAGTTCTTC,CASRKRDGYEQFF
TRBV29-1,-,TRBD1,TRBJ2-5,TGCAGCGTCGACAGGGTAGGAGAGACCCAGTACTTC,CSVDRVGETQYF
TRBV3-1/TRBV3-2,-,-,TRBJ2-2,TGTGCCAGCAGCCAAGTTGGGCCCGGGGAGCTGTTTTTT,CASSQVGPGELFF
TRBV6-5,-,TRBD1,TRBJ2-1,TGTGCCAGCAGGGGCCAGGGGGCCGTCAATGAGCAGTTCTTC,CASRGQGAVNEQFF
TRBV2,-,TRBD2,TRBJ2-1,TGTGCCAGCAGGTCCGGGACTAGCGGGAACCGGGGGCAGTTCTTC,CASRSGTSGNRGQFF
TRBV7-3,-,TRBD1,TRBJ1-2,TGTGCCAGCAGCCCCCGGGCAGGGGGGAACTATGGCTACACCTTC,CASSPRAGGNYGYTF
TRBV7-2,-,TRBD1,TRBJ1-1,TGTGCCAGCAGCCCTTCAGACAGGGCTAACACTGAAGCTTTCTTT,CASSPSDRANTEAFF
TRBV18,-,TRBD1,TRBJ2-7,TGTGCCAGCTCACCAAGCCTGACAGGGGCCACCTACGAGCAGTACTTC,CASSPSLTGATYEQYF
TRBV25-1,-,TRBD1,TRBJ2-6,TGTGCCAGCAATCCAGACAGGGCTGGGGCCAACGTCCTGACTTTC,CASNPDRAGANVLTF
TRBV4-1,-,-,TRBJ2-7,TGCGCCAGCAGCCACGCACTCAGGGGATGGGGCGAGCAGTACTTC,CASSHALRGWGEQYF
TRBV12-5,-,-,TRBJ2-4,TGTGCTAGTGGTTTGACCACACCGACACGGAACATTCAGTACTTC,CASGLTTPTRNIQYF